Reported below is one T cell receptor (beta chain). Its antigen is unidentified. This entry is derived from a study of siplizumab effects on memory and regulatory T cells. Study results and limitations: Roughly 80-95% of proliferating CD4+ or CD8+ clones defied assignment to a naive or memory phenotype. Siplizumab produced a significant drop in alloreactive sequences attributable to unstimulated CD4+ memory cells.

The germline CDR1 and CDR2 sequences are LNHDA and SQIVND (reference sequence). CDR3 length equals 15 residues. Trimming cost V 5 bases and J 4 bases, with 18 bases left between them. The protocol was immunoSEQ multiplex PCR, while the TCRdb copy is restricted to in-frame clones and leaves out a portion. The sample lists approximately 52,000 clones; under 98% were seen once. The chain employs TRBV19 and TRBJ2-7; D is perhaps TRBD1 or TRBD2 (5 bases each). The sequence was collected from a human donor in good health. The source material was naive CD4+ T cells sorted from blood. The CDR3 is CASSESGTRNYEQYF. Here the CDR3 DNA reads TGTGCCAGTAGTGAATCCGGGACGAGAAATTACGAGCAGTACTTC.